This TCR beta chain originates from a study of shared clonotypes between healthy human individuals. Study-level background: Each donor's CD4 naive and CD4 memory cells filled three plates apiece, CD8 naive two, and CD8 memory one.

All donors were healthy HIV-negative adults lacking recent acute infections or vaccinations. Some clones are missing from TCRdb's copy, which holds only in-frame ones; the method was immunoSEQ multiplex PCR. The sample consists of about 2.5 million clones, around 92% of them appearing once. CDR1 SGHRS and CDR2 YFSETQ come from the germline V gene. This CDR3 is 15 amino acids long. The V end lost 4 bases, the J end lost 2 bases, and 16 bases lay between the germline ends. The sequence was obtained from a man in his late teens or twenties in good health. Some clones in this sample may be carry-over from other donors' samples. The V call is TRBV5-1, the J call TRBJ2-7; D call uncertain. Sequencing was done on a sample of naive CD4+ T cells from PBMCs. The subset here: CD45RA+ positively selected. In DNA, the CDR3 is TGCGCCAGCAGCAGTTCTAGGGCGGTGGCCTACGAGCAGTACTTC. Residues: CASSSSRAVAYEQYF.